The present T cell receptor beta chain was sequenced within a study of blood T cell repertoires in COVID-19. Study details: Spain, Italy and the United States supplied samples that represented acute and convalescent COVID-19. Nucleic acid was either cDNA or gDNA, and it came from T cells, B-cell-depleted T cells, or PBMCs.

The germline V and J ends were trimmed by 6 bases and 8 bases, with 13 bases remaining between them. The CDR3 is made up of 12 amino acids. Per the germline V gene, CDR1 is MNHEY and CDR2 is SVGAGI. How the authors handled the data: Estimates of nucleated cell counts were drawn from the amplification of reference gene primers. Clones were read by immunoSEQ multiplex PCR, and TCRdb kept only the in-frame ones, dropping some. V, J and clone size are taken as reported in that table, and D and trimming were inferred from the DNA itself. The data contain tens of thousands of clones, approximately 80% of them seen just once; the ten biggest clones take up about an eighth.

The sequence derives from a human donor in a cohort sampled during active COVID-19. The chain carries TRBV6-5 and TRBJ1-2; D call uncertain. Sequencing input: peripheral blood. Here the CDR3 DNA reads TGTGCCAGCAGGTCGGGTATCAAAGGCTACACCTTC. Protein product: CASRSGIKGYTF.